A selection of T cell receptor beta chains follows, all from one sample in a study of T cells in Graves' hyperthyroidism and ophthalmopathy. TCRdb re-called the multiplex PCR reads with MiXCR, one entry per CDR3 protein. Of hundreds of thousands of distinct CDR3 sequences listed, 15% to 20% were seen once; the top ten hold around 4%. Sequencing input: blood. The receptors come from a woman aged 25 to 39 with Graves' hyperthyroidism. Both conserved end residues are part of each CDR3. The order of the fields is J gene, clone size, V gene, D gene, CDR3 DNA, CDR3 protein. D genes are given only for firm matches. Clone size, where shown, is once, few, many, or a class for clones that have expanded.

J gene: TRBJ2-1
clone size: NA
V gene: TRBV24-1
D gene: TRBD2
CDR3 DNA: TGTGCCAGCAGTCGGACTAGCGGGGGTTACAATGAGCAGTTCTTC
CDR3 protein: CASSRTSGGYNEQFF

J gene: TRBJ2-7
clone size: NA
V gene: TRBV20-1
D gene: NA
CDR3 DNA: TGCAGTGCCATGATTAACCGGGACTACGAGCAGTACTTC
CDR3 protein: CSAMINRDYEQYF

J gene: TRBJ2-1
clone size: NA
V gene: TRBV19
D gene: TRBD1
CDR3 DNA: TGTGCCAGTAGTATTGGGGGACAGCCACTCTACAATGAGCAGTTCTTC
CDR3 protein: CASSIGGQPLYNEQFF

J gene: TRBJ1-2
clone size: many
V gene: TRBV6-5
D gene: NA
CDR3 DNA: TGTGCCAGCAGTTACGGCCTGGGAAACTATGGCTACACCTTC
CDR3 protein: CASSYGLGNYGYTF

J gene: TRBJ2-7
clone size: many
V gene: TRBV5-6
D gene: NA
CDR3 DNA: TGTGCCAGCAGCTCCCGTCGGGACTACGAGCAGTACTTC
CDR3 protein: CASSSRRDYEQYF

J gene: TRBJ1-2
clone size: NA
V gene: TRBV7-8
D gene: TRBD1
CDR3 DNA: TGTGCCAGCAGCTTAGGGGCCACTGAGACAGGGTCCGTCTTCTATGGCTACACCTTC
CDR3 protein: CASSLGATETGSVFYGYTF

J gene: TRBJ1-2
clone size: many
V gene: TRBV2
D gene: NA
CDR3 DNA: TGTGCCAGCAGAACCGACGGGAACTATGGCTACACCTTC
CDR3 protein: CASRTDGNYGYTF

J gene: TRBJ1-1
clone size: NA
V gene: TRBV7-2
D gene: NA
CDR3 DNA: TGTGCCAGCAGTTTTTCCGGGACAGAAGCTTTCTTT
CDR3 protein: CASSFSGTEAFF

J gene: TRBJ2-1
clone size: few
V gene: TRBV11-2
D gene: TRBD2
CDR3 DNA: TGTGCCAGCAGCAGCAGCGGGAGGGCGTTCGATGAGCAGTTCTTC
CDR3 protein: CASSSSGRAFDEQFF

J gene: TRBJ1-1
clone size: many
V gene: TRBV20-1
D gene: TRBD1
CDR3 DNA: TGCAGTGGAGGAAGACAGGGGTCCGGGAACACTGAAGCTTTCTTT
CDR3 protein: CSGGRQGSGNTEAFF

J gene: TRBJ2-5
clone size: many
V gene: TRBV3-1
D gene: NA
CDR3 DNA: TGTGCCAGCAGCCAGGGACAAGAGACCCAGTACTTC
CDR3 protein: CASSQGQETQYF

J gene: TRBJ2-1
clone size: once
V gene: TRBV7-9
D gene: TRBD2
CDR3 DNA: TGTGCCAGCAGCTTCGGGACTAGCGGGAGTAGGAATGAGCAGTTCTTC
CDR3 protein: CASSFGTSGSRNEQFF

J gene: TRBJ2-7
clone size: many
V gene: TRBV6-1
D gene: TRBD1
CDR3 DNA: TGTGCCAGCAAACCGGGACAGTCCGCCTACGAGCAGTACTTC
CDR3 protein: CASKPGQSAYEQYF

J gene: TRBJ2-2
clone size: NA
V gene: TRBV3-1
D gene: NA
CDR3 DNA: TGTGCCAGCTACCCCCACGGGCAGGGATACACCGGGGAGCTGTTTTTT
CDR3 protein: CASYPHGQGYTGELFF

J gene: TRBJ2-5
clone size: many
V gene: TRBV2
D gene: NA
CDR3 DNA: TGTGCCAGCAGTGAGCGGACCCAGTACTTC
CDR3 protein: CASSERTQYF

J gene: TRBJ2-7
clone size: many
V gene: TRBV7-9
D gene: TRBD2
CDR3 DNA: TGTGCCAGCAGCCCCCAGGTGGGGCGGGAGGTCTACGAGCAGTACTTC
CDR3 protein: CASSPQVGREVYEQYF

J gene: TRBJ1-5
clone size: NA
V gene: TRBV19
D gene: NA
CDR3 DNA: TGTGCCAGTAGTATAGACGAGACAGGAATTGGGTTCAGCAATCAGCCCCAGCATTTT
CDR3 protein: CASSIDETGIGFSNQPQHF

J gene: TRBJ2-1
clone size: once
V gene: TRBV5-1
D gene: TRBD1
CDR3 DNA: TGCGCCAGCAGCAACCGGGACAGCTACAATGAGCAGTTCTTC
CDR3 protein: CASSNRDSYNEQFF

J gene: TRBJ1-2
clone size: few
V gene: TRBV12-5
D gene: TRBD1
CDR3 DNA: TGTGCTAGTGGGGCCGACAGGGATGGCTACACCTTC
CDR3 protein: CASGADRDGYTF

J gene: TRBJ1-5
clone size: few
V gene: TRBV19
D gene: NA
CDR3 DNA: TGTGCCAGTAGTATAGCGGGGCGTCAGCCCCAGCATTTT
CDR3 protein: CASSIAGRQPQHF

J gene: TRBJ2-3
clone size: NA
V gene: TRBV4-1
D gene: TRBD2
CDR3 DNA: TGCGCCAGCAGCCAAGTCGCTTATGGGACTAGCGTCACAGATACGCAGTATTTT
CDR3 protein: CASSQVAYGTSVTDTQYF